A single sample is the source of the 15 T cell receptor beta chains below, sequenced in a study of blood T cell repertoires in COVID-19. Clones were sequenced by immunoSEQ multiplex PCR, and TCRdb holds only the in-frame ones, with some missing. The table lists roughly 120,000 clones, around 79% of them singletons, with about 2.5% in the top ten. Sequenced sample: peripheral blood. All receptors come from a man between 65 and 85 years old with acute or convalescent COVID-19.

The rearrangement links TRBV15 to TRBJ1-1, with D unresolved. V lost 1 base and J lost 4, with 10 bases in between. Germline-derived CDR1 and CDR2 are LNHNV and YYDKDF (reference sequence). CDR3 length: 14 amino acids. The CDR3 here is CATSRGGQFTEAFF. CDR3 in DNA: TGTGCCACCAGCAGAGGAGGGCAGTTCACTGAAGCTTTCTTT.

The chain carries TRBV11-3 and TRBJ2-7, with D perhaps TRBD1 (6 bases). The germline V gene has CDR1 SGHNT and CDR2 YENEEA. V lost 5 bases, J lost 7 bases, and 12 bases lay in between. The CDR3 is 12 residues long. The DNA of the CDR3 is TGTGCCAGCAGCCTACGGACAGAAGAGCAGTACTTC. Translated: CASSLRTEEQYF.

The chain links TRBV7-3 to TRBJ2-2, with 8 bases that match TRBD2. The CDR3 covers 14 residues. Germline V gives CDR1 SGHTA, CDR2 FQGTGA. V trimming: 2 bases; J trimming: 6 bases; junction bases outside the gene matches: 2. The CDR3 is CASSLFSGAGELFF. The DNA for the CDR3 is TGTGCCAGCAGCTTATTTAGCGGGGCCGGGGAGCTGTTTTTT.

In nucleotides, the CDR3 is TGTGCCAGCTCACCCTCCGGGACAGGGGGCGATGAGCAGTTCTTC. Its protein product is CASSPSGTGGDEQFF. The rearrangement links TRBV18 to TRBJ2-1, with 12 bases lining up with TRBD1. The CDR3 sequence is 15 residues long. Germline V CDR1 and CDR2: KGHSH, LQKENI. The V and J ends lost 3 bases and 8 bases, in that order; junction bases with no gene match: 5.

This chain uses TRBV11-2 with TRBJ1-2; D gene ambiguous. Germline values: CDR1 SGHAT, CDR2 FQNNGV. V lost 2 bases to trimming and J lost 4 bases, with 11 bases between them. The CDR3 is made up of 14 amino acids. CDR3 residues: CASSLITESYGYTF. The CDR3 DNA follows: TGTGCCAGCAGCTTAATAACGGAGAGCTATGGCTACACCTTC.

This clone has just a few counts. This chain uses TRBV4-1 with TRBJ1-5; D gene ambiguous. Trimming cost V 3 bases and J 9 bases, with 18 bases left between them. Germline lookup yields CDR1 MGHRA and CDR2 YSYEKL. There are 15 residues in the CDR3. As DNA, the CDR3 is TGCGCCAGCAGCCAGCTTCGGGCCCAAGGAGGGCCCCAGCATTTT. Encoded protein: CASSQLRAQGGPQHF.

The chain employs TRBV7-3 and TRBJ2-2; 7 bases line up with TRBD1. This CDR3 has 15 residues. After removal of 5 bases from V and 5 bases from J, the junction contained 8 bases not matched to a gene. The germline V gene has CDR1 SGHTA and CDR2 FQGTGA. CDR3 DNA sequence: TGTGCCAGCAGCCGTGCTTCGGGACAGACCGGGGAGCTGTTTTTT. Amino acids: CASSRASGQTGELFF.

The rearrangement uses TRBV9 and TRBJ2-7; D not resolved. The CDR3 length is 14 residues. Trimming stripped 0 bases from V and 7 bases from J, with 14 bases between. The germline V gene encodes CDR1 SGDLS and CDR2 YYNGEE. The CDR3 coding sequence is TGTGCCAGCAGCGTAGGATCAGGTCTGACGGAGCAGTACTTC. Translating gives CASSVGSGLTEQYF.

The chain uses TRBV6-6 and TRBJ1-2, with D possibly matching TRBD1 (6 bases). Germline V gene sequence: CDR1 MNHNY, CDR2 SVGAGI (reference sequence). Trimming cost V 2 bases and J 0 bases, with 13 bases left between them. CDR3 size: 16 residues. As DNA, the CDR3 is TGTGCCAGCAGTTACCCGGACAGCCCCGCTAACTATGGCTACACCTTC. Its translation: CASSYPDSPANYGYTF.

The chain links TRBV15 to TRBJ2-1, with a tentative D call TRBD2 (6 bases). This CDR3 contains 16 residues. Germline V gene data show CDR1 as LNHNV and CDR2 as YYDKDF (reference sequence). Trimming removed 3 bases from V and 4 bases from J, with 16 bases in between. The CDR3 nucleotides are TGTGCCACCAGCAGCCAGGAGGGGCTTCCTTACAATGAGCAGTTCTTC. Residues: CATSSQEGLPYNEQFF. The full variable domain, in which reference TRBV15 and TRBJ2-1 provide the parts outside the CDR3, is DAMVIQNPRYQVTQFGKPVTLSCSQTLNHNVMYWYQQKSSQAPKLLFHYYDKDFNNEADTPDNFQSRRPNTSFCFLDIRSPGLGDTAMYLCATSSQEGLPYNEQFFGPGTRLTVL.

The chain couples TRBV7-9 to TRBJ2-1; TRBD2 matches at 12 bases. The CDR3 spans 15 residues. CDR1 is SEHNR, CDR2 FQNEAQ, per germline (reference sequence). Trimming cost V 2 bases and J 14 bases; bases outside gene matches: 10. The CDR3 loop is CASSLTSSGGAYEFF. The CDR3 bases are TGTGCCAGCAGCTTAACGTCTAGCGGGGGGGCCTATGAGTTCTTC.

The chain uses TRBV6-5 and TRBJ2-1; D remains ambiguous. The V end was cut by 7 bases, the J end by 2 bases, with 3 bases between. Germline CDR1 MNHEY, CDR2 SVGAGI. The length of the CDR3 is 11 residues. The CDR3 DNA reads as TGTGCCAGCACAGCCTACAATGAGCAGTTCTTC. Translated, it gives CASTAYNEQFF.

This clone was detected ten times or more. The rearrangement links TRBV2 to TRBJ2-1, with 7 positions matching TRBD2. The CDR3 loop spans 15 amino acids. The V segment lost 5 bases and the J segment 0 bases; nucleotides outside the gene matches: 4. The germline V gene has CDR1 SNHLY and CDR2 FYNNEI. CDR3 DNA: TGTGCCAGCAGTCCCGGGGGGAGCTCCTACAATGAGCAGTTCTTC. Amino acid sequence: CASSPGGSSYNEQFF.

This chain connects TRBV4-2 to TRBJ2-7; 8 bases align to TRBD2. Trimming took 4 bases from V and 7 from J; bases not matched to a gene: 12. Germline V lookup: CDR1 LGHNA, CDR2 YNFKEQ. The CDR3 extends over 15 amino acids. CDR3: CASSPGRGGQPEQYF. The CDR3 coding sequence is TGTGCCAGCAGCCCCGGTCGGGGGGGCCAGCCGGAGCAGTACTTC.

The chain employs TRBV4-1 and TRBJ1-2; tentatively, D is TRBD1 (5 bases). V dropped 1 base and J dropped 0 bases, with 12 bases sitting between them. The V gene's germline CDR1 is MGHRA and CDR2 YSYEKL. The CDR3 is 16 amino acids. This CDR3 is CASSQGQSSTNYGYTF. The CDR3, as DNA: TGCGCCAGCAGCCAAGGACAGAGCTCAACTAACTATGGCTACACCTTC.